The subject of this entry is one T cell receptor (beta chain). Original data processing: Estimates of nucleated cell counts were drawn from the amplification of reference gene primers. Some clones are missing from TCRdb's copy, which holds only in-frame ones; the method was immunoSEQ multiplex PCR. V, J and clone size are taken as reported in that table, and D and trimming were inferred from the DNA itself. Of about 55,000 clones listed, about nine tenths were seen once; the top ten hold 3.5% to 4%. The J segment lost 0 bases and the V segment lost 3 bases, leaving 6 bases of the junction unmatched. Germline CDR1 and CDR2: MNHNS and SASEGT. The length of the CDR3 is 16 residues. These data originate in a study of blood T cell repertoires in COVID-19. Study details: Sites across the United States, Italy and Spain contributed samples from acute and convalescent COVID-19. T cells, B-cell-depleted T cells, or PBMCs supplied cDNA or gDNA.

Material for sequencing was peripheral blood. This clonotype originated in a man between 35 and 55 years old with COVID-19, enrolled during active disease. J is TRBJ2-3 and V is TRBV6-1; 7 nucleotides agree with TRBD2. CDR3 in DNA: TGTGCCAGCAGTGATCGGCTGCGGGGGAGCACAGATACGCAGTATTTT. Translating gives CASSDRLRGSTDTQYF.